These T cell receptor beta chains were read from a single sample in a study of cytomegalovirus exposure and HLA in healthy donors. Method: immunoSEQ multiplex PCR; TCRdb's copy keeps in-frame clones and lacks some. The table includes 150,000 to 200,000 clones, around 75% detected once. The specimen sequenced was PBMCs. The source is a woman aged 25 to 45 in good health and CMV-seronegative. CDR3s include the opening cysteine and the closing phenylalanine or tryptophan. The D gene is left open where the match is weak. Clone size is given for some rows only: seen once, a few or many times, or a class if the clone is expanded.

abundance	v_gene	j_gene	d_gene	CDR3aa	CDR3nt
NA	TRBV18	TRBJ2-1	NA	CASSTNNEQFF	TGTGCCAGCTCAACTAACAATGAGCAGTTCTTC
NA	TRBV5-1	TRBJ1-1	NA	CASSLVFFRGTEAFF	TGCGCCAGCAGCTTGGTTTTTTTCAGGGGCACTGAAGCTTTCTTT
NA	TRBV6-5	TRBJ1-4	TRBD1	CASSDRDRGKLFF	TGTGCCAGCAGTGATAGGGACAGGGGGAAACTGTTTTTT
NA	TRBV29-1	TRBJ2-7	NA	CSVGATYEQYF	TGCAGCGTTGGGGCAACCTACGAGCAGTACTTC
NA	TRBV4-2	TRBJ2-7	TRBD1	CASSQTTGGVYEQYF	TGTGCCAGCAGCCAGACGACAGGGGGGGTCTACGAGCAGTACTTC
NA	TRBV27	TRBJ2-7	TRBD1	CASSSGTGVREQYF	TGTGCCAGCAGTTCCGGGACAGGGGTGAGGGAGCAGTACTTC
NA	TRBV15	TRBJ1-2	TRBD1	CATSRGQGINYGYTF	TGTGCCACCAGCAGAGGACAGGGTATCAACTATGGCTACACCTTC
few	TRBV4-1	TRBJ2-5	TRBD2	CASSQEGLADQETQYF	TGCGCCAGCAGCCAAGAGGGACTAGCGGACCAAGAGACCCAGTACTTC
few	TRBV7-9	TRBJ1-1	NA	CASSLTEHEAFF	TGTGCCAGCAGCTTGACAGAGCATGAAGCTTTCTTT
NA	TRBV6-5	TRBJ1-2	NA	CASRKTGTEGYGYTF	TGTGCCAGCAGAAAGACCGGGACGGAGGGCTATGGCTACACCTTC
NA	TRBV5-1	TRBJ2-7	TRBD2	CASSSGGGLAMNF	TGCGCCAGCAGCTCCGGCGGAGGACTAGCGATGAACTTC
NA	TRBV5-1	TRBJ2-1	TRBD2	CASHREDNEQFF	TGCGCCAGCCACCGGGAGGACAATGAGCAGTTCTTC
NA	TRBV5-4	TRBJ1-2	TRBD1	CASSSPGQGLSGYTF	TGTGCCAGCAGCTCTCCGGGACAGGGGTTAAGCGGCTACACCTTC
NA	TRBV11-2	TRBJ2-1	NA	CASSFQGGNEQFF	TGTGCCAGCAGCTTTCAGGGGGGCAATGAGCAGTTCTTC
NA	TRBV27	TRBJ2-5	TRBD1	CASSPEQGSETQYF	TGTGCCAGCAGTCCGGAACAGGGGAGCGAGACCCAGTACTTC
NA	TRBV7-9	TRBJ2-1	TRBD1	CASSSRDRVYEQFF	TGTGCCAGCAGCTCCCGGGACAGGGTCTATGAGCAGTTCTTC
few	TRBV7-3	TRBJ1-1	NA	CASSLTGGGNTEAFF	TGTGCCAGCAGCTTAACTGGGGGAGGGAACACTGAAGCTTTCTTT
NA	TRBV5-4	TRBJ2-1	TRBD1	CASSGPGQPIYEQFF	TGTGCCAGCAGCGGACCGGGACAGCCTATTTATGAGCAGTTCTTC
NA	TRBV7-9	TRBJ2-7	NA	CASSLAAGYEQYF	TGTGCCAGCAGCTTAGCGGCTGGCTACGAGCAGTACTTC
NA	TRBV6-6	TRBJ2-4	TRBD1	CASSQKRGLAKNIQYF	TGTGCCAGCAGCCAAAAGAGGGGGCTAGCCAAAAACATTCAGTACTTC
NA	TRBV9	TRBJ2-5	NA	CASSLSGSETQYF	TGTGCCAGCAGCCTGAGCGGGTCAGAGACCCAGTACTTC
NA	TRBV7-3	TRBJ1-5	NA	CASSLGGYSNQPQHF	TGTGCCAGCAGCTTAGGCGGTTATAGCAATCAGCCCCAGCATTTT
NA	TRBV4-1	TRBJ2-2	NA	CASSLQGGELFF	TGCGCCAGCAGCCTTCAGGGAGGGGAGCTGTTTTTT
NA	TRBV5-4	TRBJ1-1	TRBD1	CASSLDRGSEAFF	TGTGCCAGCAGCTTGGACAGGGGATCTGAAGCTTTCTTT
NA	TRBV29-1	TRBJ1-4	NA	CSARYSPNEKLFF	TGCAGCGCCCGGTACAGCCCGAATGAAAAACTGTTTTTT
NA	TRBV5-8	TRBJ2-7	TRBD1	CASSFARQGTYEQYF	TGTGCCAGCAGCTTCGCTCGACAGGGAACCTACGAGCAGTACTTC
NA	TRBV19	TRBJ2-6	TRBD1	CASSISPGQGVLFSGANVLTF	TGTGCCAGTAGTATCTCTCCGGGACAGGGTGTCCTCTTTTCCGGGGCCAACGTCCTGACTTTC
NA	TRBV7-9	TRBJ1-1	TRBD1	CASSTVQGGTEAFF	TGTGCCAGCAGCACGGTACAGGGGGGAACTGAAGCTTTCTTT
few	TRBV27	TRBJ2-7	TRBD2	CASSPGLAGGLSYEQYF	TGTGCCAGCAGTCCGGGACTAGCGGGAGGGCTCTCTTACGAGCAGTACTTC
NA	TRBV2	TRBJ1-3	NA	CASTSGGYSGNTIYF	TGTGCCAGCACCTCCGGAGGTTACTCTGGAAACACCATATATTTT
NA	TRBV27	TRBJ1-6	TRBD1	CASSLDRGNSPLHF	TGTGCCAGCAGCCTGGACAGGGGAAATTCACCCCTCCACTTT
NA	TRBV5-1	TRBJ2-7	TRBD1	CASTRGVDRGSYEQYF	TGCGCCAGCACCCGCGGGGTGGACAGGGGCTCCTACGAGCAGTACTTC
NA	TRBV28	TRBJ2-2	NA	CASSRFGGTGELFF	TGTGCCAGCAGCCGCTTTGGGGGGACCGGGGAGCTGTTTTTT
NA	TRBV10-1	TRBJ1-3	NA	CASSESRGSSGNTIYF	TGCGCCAGCAGTGAGTCTCGGGGTAGCTCTGGAAACACCATATATTTT
NA	TRBV10-2	TRBJ2-5	NA	CASRLPRDTGFQETQYF	TGCGCCAGCAGACTACCTCGGGACACTGGATTCCAAGAGACCCAGTACTTC
NA	TRBV1	TRBJ2-7	NA	CTSSQVGWRGPTGAYEQYF	TGCACCAGCAGCCAAGTTGGGTGGAGAGGACCTACCGGGGCCTACGAGCAGTACTTC
NA	TRBV7-9	TRBJ2-5	TRBD1	CASSFRPIGTGGKEETQYF	TGTGCCAGCAGCTTCCGCCCCATAGGGACAGGGGGGAAGGAGGAGACCCAGTACTTC
NA	TRBV10-2	TRBJ2-7	TRBD1	CASTRDRFGEQYF	TGCGCCAGTACTCGGGACAGGTTTGGGGAGCAGTACTTC
NA	TRBV7-9	TRBJ1-6	TRBD1	CASSLWTGLTNNSPLHF	TGTGCCAGCAGCCTTTGGACAGGGCTCACCAACAATTCACCCCTCCACTTT
NA	TRBV4-1	TRBJ2-1	TRBD1	CASSPFGQGANSYNEQFF	TGCGCCAGCAGCCCTTTTGGGCAGGGGGCAAATTCCTACAATGAGCAGTTCTTC
NA	TRBV28	TRBJ1-2	TRBD1	CASSFQGAYGYTF	TGTGCCAGCAGTTTCCAGGGGGCGTATGGCTACACCTTC
NA	TRBV5-5	TRBJ2-7	NA	CASSFSPRASGYEQYF	TGTGCCAGCAGCTTTTCACCCAGGGCGTCGGGTTACGAGCAGTACTTC
NA	TRBV6-6	TRBJ2-7	NA	CASRTAVGDYGQYF	TGTGCCAGCAGAACCGCCGTGGGAGACTACGGGCAGTACTTC
NA	TRBV27	TRBJ2-3	TRBD2	CASSLRPTSGGTPDTQYF	TGTGCCAGCAGTCTCAGACCAACTAGCGGGGGGACGCCAGATACGCAGTATTTT
once	TRBV6-6	TRBJ2-2	NA	CASSLLVVHNTGELFF	TGTGCCAGCAGCCTGCTGGTCGTACACAACACCGGGGAGCTGTTTTTT
NA	TRBV5-8	TRBJ2-7	NA	CASSLVGSYEQYF	TGTGCCAGCAGCTTGGTTGGGAGCTACGAGCAGTACTTC
NA	TRBV28	TRBJ2-7	TRBD1	CASAGGPNEQYF	TGTGCCTCAGCAGGGGGCCCGAACGAGCAGTACTTC
NA	TRBV12-5	TRBJ2-7	TRBD1	CASGFKPRDRSKEQSF	TGTGCTAGTGGTTTCAAGCCACGGGACAGATCTAAAGAGCAGTCCTTC
few	TRBV29-1	TRBJ2-7	NA	CSVELWSGSILEQYF	TGCAGCGTTGAATTGTGGTCAGGCTCTATCCTCGAGCAGTACTTC
NA	TRBV7-2	TRBJ2-1	NA	CASSLGQTLIKNEQFF	TGTGCCAGCAGCTTAGGACAGACCCTGATTAAAAATGAGCAGTTCTTC
NA	TRBV30	TRBJ2-3	NA	CAWSVSLGGVGTDTQYF	TGTGCCTGGAGTGTATCACTCGGCGGGGTTGGAACAGATACGCAGTATTTT
NA	TRBV7-9	TRBJ2-1	TRBD2	CSSTPGLAGGDEQFF	TGTTCCAGCACTCCGGGACTAGCGGGAGGCGATGAGCAGTTCTTC
few	TRBV4-2	TRBJ2-1	NA	CASRPGLYNEQFF	TGTGCCAGCAGACCGGGACTGTACAATGAGCAGTTCTTC
NA	TRBV6-1	TRBJ2-1	TRBD2	CASRTSGSRNEQFF	TGTGCCAGCAGAACTAGCGGGAGTAGGAATGAGCAGTTCTTC
few	TRBV5-4	TRBJ2-5	NA	CASSFKETQYF	TGTGCCAGCAGCTTCAAAGAGACCCAGTACTTC
NA	TRBV7-6	TRBJ1-1	NA	CASSLATGLNTEAFF	TGTGCCAGCAGCTTAGCTACAGGGTTGAACACTGAAGCTTTCTTT
NA	TRBV14	TRBJ2-7	NA	CASSPHTGFSSYEQYF	TGTGCCAGCAGCCCGCATACAGGTTTTAGCTCCTACGAGCAGTACTTC
NA	TRBV4-3	TRBJ2-1	TRBD1	CASSLGQGIYNEQFF	TGCGCCAGCAGCTTGGGACAGGGGATATACAATGAGCAGTTCTTC
few	TRBV4-3	TRBJ2-5	NA	CASSQDDVGLGAQETQYF	TGCGCCAGCAGCCAAGATGACGTGGGCCTTGGTGCACAAGAGACCCAGTACTTC
NA	TRBV11-2	TRBJ1-3	NA	CASSSGPGNTIYF	TGTGCCAGCAGCTCTGGGCCTGGAAACACCATATATTTT